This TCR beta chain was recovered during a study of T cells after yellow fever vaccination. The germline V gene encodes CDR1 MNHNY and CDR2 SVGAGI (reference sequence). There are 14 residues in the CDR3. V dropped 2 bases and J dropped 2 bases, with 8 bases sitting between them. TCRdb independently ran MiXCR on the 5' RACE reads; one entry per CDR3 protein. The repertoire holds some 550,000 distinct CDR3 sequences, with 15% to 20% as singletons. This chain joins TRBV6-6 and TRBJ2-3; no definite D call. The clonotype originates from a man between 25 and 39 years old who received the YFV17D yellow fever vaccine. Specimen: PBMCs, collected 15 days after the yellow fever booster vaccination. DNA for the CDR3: TGTGCCAGCAGTTACGGAGCGATCACAGATACGCAGTATTTT. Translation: CASSYGAITDTQYF.